These 6 T cell receptor beta chains were sequenced from one sample in a study of T cell repertoires in cytomegalovirus infection. TCRdb re-called the reads with MiXCR, one entry per CDR3 protein. There are about 360,000 distinct CDR3 sequences in the sample; around a sixth occur only once, and around 8.6% lies in the top ten. Sequenced: PBMCs. The receptors originated from a human donor in good health (CMV status not recorded). Some clones in this sample may be carry-over from other donors' samples.

This clonotype came up many times. Here the CDR3 reads CASNGRGAPGANVLTF. CDR3 in DNA: TGTGCCAGCAATGGGAGGGGAGCACCTGGGGCCAACGTCCTGACTTTC. The chain has TRBV7-9 and TRBJ2-6, with TRBD2 matching over 7 bases. Trimming took 7 bases from V and 2 from J; bases not matched to a gene: 8. Germline CDR1 and CDR2: SEHNR and FQNEAQ (reference sequence). The CDR3 is 16 residues long.

This clonotype was picked up many times. The CDR3: CASSRQSSYEQYF. CDR3 nucleotide sequence: TGTGCCAGCAGTCGACAGAGCTCCTACGAGCAGTACTTC. The V and J genes are TRBV7-2 and TRBJ2-7, with a possible D match to TRBD1 (5 bases). The germline V gene has CDR1 SGHTA and CDR2 FQGNSA. V shed 6 bases and J shed 0 bases, with 9 bases lying between them. CDR3 length: 13 residues.

This clonotype has at least ten counts. The chain's CDR3 is CASSAVAAINQPQHF. The CDR3, as DNA: TGTGCCAGCAGTGCGGTGGCAGCGATCAATCAGCCCCAGCATTTT. The chain recombines TRBV2 with TRBJ1-5; the D is unclear. Trimming left V 4 bases short and J 3 bases short, with 13 bases between. The germline gives CDR1 SNHLY, CDR2 FYNNEI. The CDR3 sequence is 15 residues long.

The rearrangement uses TRBV6-5 and TRBJ2-5; 13 bases are shared with TRBD2. With V trimmed by 6 bases and J by 3 bases, 7 bases remained unmatched. The germline gives CDR1 MNHEY, CDR2 SVGAGI. The CDR3 runs to 16 residues. CDR3 nucleotides: TGTGCCAGCAGGAAGACTAGCGGGGGGCTGGAAGAGACCCAGTACTTC. Amino acid sequence: CASRKTSGGLEETQYF.

Regarding this clonotype: Possible read error: a much larger clone is one base away. The chain links TRBV12-3 or TRBV12-4 to TRBJ2-3, with 9 bases aligning to TRBD2. The CDR3 runs 16 residues. The CDR3 region has the DNA TGTACCAGCAGTGTAGCGGGGGCCGCTAGCACAGATACGCAGTATTTT. This translates into CTSSVAGAASTDTQYF.

The chain employs TRBV2 and TRBJ2-3; 7 bases fit TRBD1. CDR3 length: 14 amino acids. Germline CDR1 is SNHLY and CDR2 is FYNNEI. V was pared by 8 bases and J by 2 bases, with 7 bases of the junction left unmatched. The CDR3 nucleotides are TGTGCCAGCGAGAAAGGGGGCTACACAGATACGCAGTATTTT. Residues: CASEKGGYTDTQYF.